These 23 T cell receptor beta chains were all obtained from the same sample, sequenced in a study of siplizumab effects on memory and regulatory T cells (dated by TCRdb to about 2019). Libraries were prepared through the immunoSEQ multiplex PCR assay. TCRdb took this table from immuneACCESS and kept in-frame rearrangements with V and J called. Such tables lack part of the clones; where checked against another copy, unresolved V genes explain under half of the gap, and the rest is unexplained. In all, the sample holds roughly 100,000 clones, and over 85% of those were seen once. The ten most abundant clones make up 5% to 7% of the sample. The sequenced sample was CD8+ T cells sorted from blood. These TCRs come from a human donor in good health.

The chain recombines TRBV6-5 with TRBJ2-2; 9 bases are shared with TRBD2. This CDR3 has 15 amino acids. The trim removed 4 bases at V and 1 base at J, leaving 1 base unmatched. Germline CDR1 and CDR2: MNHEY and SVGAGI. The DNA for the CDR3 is TGTGCCAGCAGTTTAGCGGGAGAGAACACCGGGGAGCTGTTTTTT. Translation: CASSLAGENTGELFF.

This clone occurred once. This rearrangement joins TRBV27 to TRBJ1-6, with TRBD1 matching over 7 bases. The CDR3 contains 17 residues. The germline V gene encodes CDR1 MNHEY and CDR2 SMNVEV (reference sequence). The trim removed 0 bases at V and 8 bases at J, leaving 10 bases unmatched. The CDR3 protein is CASSLSGFRGAHSPLHF. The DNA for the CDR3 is TGTGCCAGCAGTTTATCGGGCTTCAGGGGGGCTCATTCACCCCTCCACTTT.

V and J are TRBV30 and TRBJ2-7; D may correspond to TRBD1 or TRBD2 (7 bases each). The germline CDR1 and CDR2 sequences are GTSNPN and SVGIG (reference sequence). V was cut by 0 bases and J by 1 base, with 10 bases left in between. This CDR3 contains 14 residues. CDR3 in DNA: TGTGCCTGGAGTGTCAGGGGGGGTTCCTACGAGCAGTACTTC. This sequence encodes CAWSVRGGSYEQYF.

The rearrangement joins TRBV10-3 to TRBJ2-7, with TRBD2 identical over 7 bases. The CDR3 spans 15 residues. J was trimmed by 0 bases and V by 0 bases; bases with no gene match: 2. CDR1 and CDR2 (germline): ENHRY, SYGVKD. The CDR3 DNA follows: TGTGCCATCAGTGAGTCGGGGGGGAGCTCCTACGAGCAGTACTTC. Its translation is CAISESGGSSYEQYF.

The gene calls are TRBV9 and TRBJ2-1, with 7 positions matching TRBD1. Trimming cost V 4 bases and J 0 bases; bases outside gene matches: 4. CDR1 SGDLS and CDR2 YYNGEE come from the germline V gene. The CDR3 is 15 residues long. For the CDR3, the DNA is TGTGCCAGCAGCACGGACAGGAGCTCCTACAATGAGCAGTTCTTC. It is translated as CASSTDRSSYNEQFF.

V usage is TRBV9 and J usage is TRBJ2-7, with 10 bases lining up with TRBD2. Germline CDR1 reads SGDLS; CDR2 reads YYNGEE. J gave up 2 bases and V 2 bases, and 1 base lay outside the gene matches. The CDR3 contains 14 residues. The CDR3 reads CASSVSGGTYEQYF. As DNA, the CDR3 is TGTGCCAGCAGCGTTAGCGGGGGGACCTACGAGCAGTACTTC.

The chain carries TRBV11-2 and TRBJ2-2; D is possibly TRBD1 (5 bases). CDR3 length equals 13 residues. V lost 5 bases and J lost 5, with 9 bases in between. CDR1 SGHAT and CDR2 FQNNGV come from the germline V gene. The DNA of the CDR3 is TGTGCCAGCAGCCCAGGGATTACCGGGGAGCTGTTTTTT. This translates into CASSPGITGELFF.

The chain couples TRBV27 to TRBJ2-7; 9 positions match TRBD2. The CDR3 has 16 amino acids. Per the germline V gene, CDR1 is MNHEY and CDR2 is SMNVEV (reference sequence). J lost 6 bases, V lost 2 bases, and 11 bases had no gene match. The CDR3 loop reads CASSLGIAGVLGEQYF. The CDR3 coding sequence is TGTGCCAGCAGTTTAGGCATAGCGGGAGTGTTGGGCGAGCAGTACTTC.

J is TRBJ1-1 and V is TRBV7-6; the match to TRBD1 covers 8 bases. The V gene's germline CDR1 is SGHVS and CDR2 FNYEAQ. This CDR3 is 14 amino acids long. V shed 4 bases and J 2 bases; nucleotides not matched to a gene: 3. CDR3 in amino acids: CASSSDRGNTEAFF. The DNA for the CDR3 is TGTGCCAGCAGCTCAGACAGGGGCAACACTGAAGCTTTCTTT.

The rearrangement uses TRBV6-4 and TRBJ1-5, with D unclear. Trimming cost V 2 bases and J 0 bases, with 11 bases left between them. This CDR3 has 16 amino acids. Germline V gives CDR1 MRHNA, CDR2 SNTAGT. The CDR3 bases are TGTGCCAGCAGTGACCCCCCGACACATAGCAATCAGCCCCAGCATTTT. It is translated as CASSDPPTHSNQPQHF.

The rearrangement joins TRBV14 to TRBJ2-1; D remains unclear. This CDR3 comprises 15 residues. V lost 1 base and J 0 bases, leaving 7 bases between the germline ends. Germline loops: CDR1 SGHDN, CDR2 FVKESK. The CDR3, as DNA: TGTGCCAGCAGCCAAGGGTCATCCTCCTACAATGAGCAGTTCTTC. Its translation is CASSQGSSSYNEQFF.

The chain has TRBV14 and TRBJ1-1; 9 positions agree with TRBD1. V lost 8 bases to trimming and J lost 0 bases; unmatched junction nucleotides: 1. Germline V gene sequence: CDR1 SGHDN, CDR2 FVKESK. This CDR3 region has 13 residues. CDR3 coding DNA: TGTGCCAGCCGGGACAGGGTGAACACTGAAGCTTTCTTT. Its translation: CASRDRVNTEAFF.

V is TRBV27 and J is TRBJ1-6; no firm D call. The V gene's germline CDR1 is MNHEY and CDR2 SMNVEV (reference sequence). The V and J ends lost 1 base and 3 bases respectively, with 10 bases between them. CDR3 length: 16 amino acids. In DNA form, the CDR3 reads TGTGCCAGCAGTTTATTTGGGCTTGACTATAATTCACCCCTCCACTTT. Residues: CASSLFGLDYNSPLHF.

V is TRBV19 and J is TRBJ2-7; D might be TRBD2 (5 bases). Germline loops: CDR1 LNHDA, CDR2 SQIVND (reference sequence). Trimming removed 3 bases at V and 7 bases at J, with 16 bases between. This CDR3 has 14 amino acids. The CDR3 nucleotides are TGTGCCAGTAGTATCGCTGGAGGTTTTGAAGAGCAGTACTTC. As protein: CASSIAGGFEEQYF. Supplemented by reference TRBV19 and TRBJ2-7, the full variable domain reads DGGITQSPKYLFRKEGQNVTLSCEQNLNHDAMYWYRQDPGQGLRLIYYSQIVNDFQKGDIAEGYSVSREKKESFPLTVTSAQKNPTAFYLCASSIAGGFEEQYFGPGTRLTVT.

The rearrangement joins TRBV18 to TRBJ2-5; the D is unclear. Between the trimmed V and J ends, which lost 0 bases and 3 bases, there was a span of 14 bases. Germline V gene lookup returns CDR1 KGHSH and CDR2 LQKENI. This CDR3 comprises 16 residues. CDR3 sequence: CASSPPTRSVEETQYF. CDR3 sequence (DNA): TGTGCCAGCTCACCACCGACCCGTTCGGTTGAAGAGACCCAGTACTTC.

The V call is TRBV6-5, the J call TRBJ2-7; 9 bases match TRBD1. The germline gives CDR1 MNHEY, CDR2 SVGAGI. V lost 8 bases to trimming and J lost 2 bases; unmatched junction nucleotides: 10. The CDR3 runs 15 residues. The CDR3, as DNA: TGTGCCAGCGGCATCCACGGACAGGGGCCCTACGAGCAGTACTTC. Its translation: CASGIHGQGPYEQYF.

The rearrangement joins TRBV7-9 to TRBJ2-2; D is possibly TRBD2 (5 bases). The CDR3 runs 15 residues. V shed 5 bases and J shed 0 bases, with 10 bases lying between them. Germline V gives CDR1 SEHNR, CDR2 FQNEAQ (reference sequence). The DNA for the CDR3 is TGTGCCAGCAGCCCCGAGGGAACGAACACCGGGGAGCTGTTTTTT. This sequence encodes CASSPEGTNTGELFF.

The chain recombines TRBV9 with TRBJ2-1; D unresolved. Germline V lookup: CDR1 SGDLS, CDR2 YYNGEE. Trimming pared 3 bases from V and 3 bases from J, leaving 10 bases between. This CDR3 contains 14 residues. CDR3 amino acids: CASSAGDNYNEQFF. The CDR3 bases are TGTGCCAGCAGCGCAGGCGACAACTACAATGAGCAGTTCTTC.

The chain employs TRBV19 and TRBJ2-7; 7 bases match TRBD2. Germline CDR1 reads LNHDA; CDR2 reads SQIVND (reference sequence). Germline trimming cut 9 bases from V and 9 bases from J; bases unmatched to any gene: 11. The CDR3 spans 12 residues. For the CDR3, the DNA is TGTGCCAGCTACGGCGGGGGAATAGGGCAGTACTTC. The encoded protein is CASYGGGIGQYF.

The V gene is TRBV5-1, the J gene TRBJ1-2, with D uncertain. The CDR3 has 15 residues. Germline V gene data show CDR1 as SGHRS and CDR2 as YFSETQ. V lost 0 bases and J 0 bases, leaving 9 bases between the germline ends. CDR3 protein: CASSLVVGSNYGYTF. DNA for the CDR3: TGCGCCAGCAGCTTGGTGGTGGGATCTAACTATGGCTACACCTTC. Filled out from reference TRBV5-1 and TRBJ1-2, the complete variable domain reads KAGVTQTPRYLIKTRGQQVTLSCSPISGHRSVSWYQQTPGQGLQFLFEYFSETQRNKGNFPGRFSGRQFSNSRSEMNVSTLELGDSALYLCASSLVVGSNYGYTFGSGTRLTVV.

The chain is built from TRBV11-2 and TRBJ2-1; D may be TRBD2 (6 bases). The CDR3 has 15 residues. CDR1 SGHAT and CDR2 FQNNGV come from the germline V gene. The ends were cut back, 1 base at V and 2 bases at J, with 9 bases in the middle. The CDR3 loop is CASSLGLGAYNEQFF. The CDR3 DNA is TGTGCCAGCAGCTTAGGACTAGGGGCCTACAATGAGCAGTTCTTC.

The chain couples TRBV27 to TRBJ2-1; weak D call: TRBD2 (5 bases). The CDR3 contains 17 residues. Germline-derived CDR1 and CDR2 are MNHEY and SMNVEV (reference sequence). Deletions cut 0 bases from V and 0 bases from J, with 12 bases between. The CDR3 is CASSLSVDSSSYNEQFF. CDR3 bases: TGTGCCAGCAGTTTATCCGTGGACTCAAGCTCCTACAATGAGCAGTTCTTC.

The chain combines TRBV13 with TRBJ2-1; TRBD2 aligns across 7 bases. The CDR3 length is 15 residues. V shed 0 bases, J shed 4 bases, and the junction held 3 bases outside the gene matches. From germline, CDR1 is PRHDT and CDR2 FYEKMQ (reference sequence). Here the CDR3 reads CASSLGGGIYNEQFF. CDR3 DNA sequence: TGTGCCAGCAGCTTAGGCGGGGGGATTTACAATGAGCAGTTCTTC.